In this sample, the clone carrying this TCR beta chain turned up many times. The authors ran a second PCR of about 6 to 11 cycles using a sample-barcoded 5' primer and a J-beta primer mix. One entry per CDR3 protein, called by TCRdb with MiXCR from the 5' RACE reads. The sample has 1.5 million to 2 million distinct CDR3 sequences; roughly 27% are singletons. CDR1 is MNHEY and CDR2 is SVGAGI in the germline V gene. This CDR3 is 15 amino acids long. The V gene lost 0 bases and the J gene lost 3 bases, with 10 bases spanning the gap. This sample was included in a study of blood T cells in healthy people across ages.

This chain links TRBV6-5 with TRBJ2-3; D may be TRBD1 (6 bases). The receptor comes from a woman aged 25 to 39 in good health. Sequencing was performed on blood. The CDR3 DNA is TGTGCCAGCAGTTACTCGTACAGGGAGACAGATACGCAGTATTTT. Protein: CASSYSYRETDTQYF.